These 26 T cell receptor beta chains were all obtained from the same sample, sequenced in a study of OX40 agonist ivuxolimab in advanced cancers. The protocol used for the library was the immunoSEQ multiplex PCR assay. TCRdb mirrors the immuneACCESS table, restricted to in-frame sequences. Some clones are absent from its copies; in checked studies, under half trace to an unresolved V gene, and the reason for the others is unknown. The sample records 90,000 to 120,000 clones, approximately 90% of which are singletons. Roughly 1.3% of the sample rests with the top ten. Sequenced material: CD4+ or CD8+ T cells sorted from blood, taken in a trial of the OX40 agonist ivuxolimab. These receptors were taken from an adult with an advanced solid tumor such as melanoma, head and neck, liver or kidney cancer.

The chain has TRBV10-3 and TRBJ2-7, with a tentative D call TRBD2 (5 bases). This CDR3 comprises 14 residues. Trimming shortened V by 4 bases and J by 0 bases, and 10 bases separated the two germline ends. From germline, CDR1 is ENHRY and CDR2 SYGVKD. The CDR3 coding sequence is TGTGCCATCAGTGGGACTGGATTCTCCTACGAGCAGTACTTC. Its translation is CAISGTGFSYEQYF.

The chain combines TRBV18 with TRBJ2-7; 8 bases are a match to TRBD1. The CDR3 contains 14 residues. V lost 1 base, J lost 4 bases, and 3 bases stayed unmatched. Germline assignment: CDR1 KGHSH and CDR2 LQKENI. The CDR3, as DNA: TGTGCCAGCTCACCACTGGGACAGGAGTACGAGCAGTACTTC. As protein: CASSPLGQEYEQYF.

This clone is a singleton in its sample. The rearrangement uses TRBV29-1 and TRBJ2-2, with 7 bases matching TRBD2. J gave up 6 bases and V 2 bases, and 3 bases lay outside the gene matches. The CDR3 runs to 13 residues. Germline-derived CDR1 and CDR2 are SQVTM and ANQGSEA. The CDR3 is CSVERLAAGELFF. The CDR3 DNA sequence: TGCAGCGTTGAACGCCTAGCGGCCGGGGAGCTGTTTTTT.

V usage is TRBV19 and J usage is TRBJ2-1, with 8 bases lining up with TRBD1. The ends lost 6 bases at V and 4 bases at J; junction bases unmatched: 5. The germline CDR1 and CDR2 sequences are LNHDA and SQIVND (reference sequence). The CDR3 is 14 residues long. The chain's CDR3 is CASRPRQGYNEQFF. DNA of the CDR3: TGTGCCAGTAGGCCCCGACAGGGGTACAATGAGCAGTTCTTC.

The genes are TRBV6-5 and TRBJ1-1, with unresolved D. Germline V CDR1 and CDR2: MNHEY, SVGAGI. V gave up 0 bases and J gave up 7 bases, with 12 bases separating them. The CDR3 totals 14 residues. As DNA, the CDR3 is TGTGCCAGCAGTTACTCGAGGCAACGGGGTGAAGCTTTCTTT. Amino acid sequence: CASSYSRQRGEAFF.

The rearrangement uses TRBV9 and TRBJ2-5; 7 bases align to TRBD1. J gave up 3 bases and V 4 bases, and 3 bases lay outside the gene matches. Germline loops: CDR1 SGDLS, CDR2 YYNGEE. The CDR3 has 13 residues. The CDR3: CASSLGTEETQYF. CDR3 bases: TGTGCCAGCAGCCTCGGGACAGAAGAGACCCAGTACTTC.

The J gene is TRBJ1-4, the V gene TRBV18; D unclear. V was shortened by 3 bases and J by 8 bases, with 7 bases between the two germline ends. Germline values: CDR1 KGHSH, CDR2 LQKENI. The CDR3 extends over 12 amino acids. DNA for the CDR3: TGTGCCAGCTCACCTGAGGAGGAAAAACTGTTTTTT. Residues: CASSPEEEKLFF. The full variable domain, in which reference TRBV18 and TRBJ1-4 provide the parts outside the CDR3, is NAGVMQNPRHLVRRRGQEARLRCSPMKGHSHVYWYRQLPEEGLKFMVYLQKENIIDESGMPKERFSAEFPKEGPSILRIQQVVRGDSAAYFCASSPEEEKLFFGSGTQLSVL.

CDR3 residues: CSAWTEETQYF. DNA for the CDR3: TGCAGTGCTTGGACGGAAGAGACCCAGTACTTC. The chain uses TRBV20-1 and TRBJ2-5; unclear D gene. V was cut by 5 bases and J by 3 bases, with 7 bases left in between. Germline lookup yields CDR1 DFQATT and CDR2 SNEGSKA (reference sequence). The CDR3 has 11 amino acids.

CDR3 sequence reads: CASSQGLRDRGLEQYF. CDR3 bases: TGCGCCAGCAGCCAAGGACTCCGGGACAGGGGGCTTGAGCAGTACTTC. The chain has TRBV4-1 and TRBJ2-7, with TRBD1 identical over 12 bases. Germline loops: CDR1 MGHRA, CDR2 YSYEKL. Trimming at V came to 1 base and at J to 7 bases, leaving 8 bases not matched to a gene. The CDR3 is 16 amino acids.

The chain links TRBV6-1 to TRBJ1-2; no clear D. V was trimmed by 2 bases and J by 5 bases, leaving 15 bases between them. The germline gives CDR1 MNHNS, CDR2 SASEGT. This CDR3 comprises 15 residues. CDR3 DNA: TGTGCCAGCAGTGAAAGGCCCCCTAGTGGGTATGGCTACACCTTC. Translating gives CASSERPPSGYGYTF.

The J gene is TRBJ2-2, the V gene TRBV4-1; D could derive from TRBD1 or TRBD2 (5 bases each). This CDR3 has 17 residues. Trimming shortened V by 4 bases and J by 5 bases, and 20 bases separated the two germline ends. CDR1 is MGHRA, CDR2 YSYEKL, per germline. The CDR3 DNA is TGCGCCAGCAGCCCCCCCTCGGGGCGGGTCCAAACCGGGGAGCTGTTTTTT. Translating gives CASSPPSGRVQTGELFF.

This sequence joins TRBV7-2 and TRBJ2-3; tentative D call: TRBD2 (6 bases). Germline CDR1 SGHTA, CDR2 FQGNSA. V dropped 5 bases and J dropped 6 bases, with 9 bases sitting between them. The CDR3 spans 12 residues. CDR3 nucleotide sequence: TGTGCCAGCAGCCAAGGAGGGGATACGCAGTATTTT. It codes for CASSQGGDTQYF.

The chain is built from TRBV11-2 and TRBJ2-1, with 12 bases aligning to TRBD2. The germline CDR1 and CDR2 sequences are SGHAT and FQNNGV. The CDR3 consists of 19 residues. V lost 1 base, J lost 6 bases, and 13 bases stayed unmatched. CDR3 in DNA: TGTGCCAGCAGCTTAGTCCCCCCCGGACTAGCGGGATCGACCAATGAGCAGTTCTTC. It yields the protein CASSLVPPGLAGSTNEQFF.

Written as DNA, the CDR3 is TGTGCCAGCAGCGTGGGACTCCAAGAGACCCAGTACTTC. Its protein is CASSVGLQETQYF. The V gene is TRBV9, the J gene TRBJ2-5, with D possibly matching TRBD2 (6 bases). Germline CDR1 SGDLS, CDR2 YYNGEE. The CDR3 has 13 residues. Trimming pared 2 bases from V and 1 base from J, leaving 6 bases between.

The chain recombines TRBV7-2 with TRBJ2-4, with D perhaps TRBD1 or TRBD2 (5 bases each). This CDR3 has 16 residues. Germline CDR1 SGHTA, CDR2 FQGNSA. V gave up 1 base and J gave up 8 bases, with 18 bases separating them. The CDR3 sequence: CASSLVRIRELDIQYF. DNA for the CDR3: TGTGCCAGCAGCTTAGTTAGGATCAGGGAGTTGGACATTCAGTACTTC.

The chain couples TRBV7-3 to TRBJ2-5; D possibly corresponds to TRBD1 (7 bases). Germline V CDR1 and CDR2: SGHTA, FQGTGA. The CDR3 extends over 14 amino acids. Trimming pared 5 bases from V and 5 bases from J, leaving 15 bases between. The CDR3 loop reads CASSHGGQPETQYF. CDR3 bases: TGTGCCAGCAGCCACGGGGGACAGCCGGAGACCCAGTACTTC.

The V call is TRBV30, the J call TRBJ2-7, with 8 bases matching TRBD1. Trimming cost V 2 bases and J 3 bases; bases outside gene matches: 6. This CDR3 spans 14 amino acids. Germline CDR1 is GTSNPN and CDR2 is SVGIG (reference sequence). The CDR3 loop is CAWSQGQANYEQYF. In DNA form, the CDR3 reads TGTGCCTGGAGTCAGGGACAGGCCAACTACGAGCAGTACTTC. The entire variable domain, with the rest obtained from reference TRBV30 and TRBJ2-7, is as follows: SQTIHQWPATLVQPVGSPLSLECTVEGTSNPNLYWYRQAAGRGLQLLFYSVGIGQISSEVPQNLSASRPQDRQFILSSKKLLLSDSGFYLCAWSQGQANYEQYFGPGTRLTVT.

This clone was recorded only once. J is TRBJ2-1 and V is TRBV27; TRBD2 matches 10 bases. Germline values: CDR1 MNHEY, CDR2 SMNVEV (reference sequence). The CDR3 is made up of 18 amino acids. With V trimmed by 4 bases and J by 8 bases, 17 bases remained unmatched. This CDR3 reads CASSSDIAGGRDLDEQFF. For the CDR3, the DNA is TGTGCCAGCAGTTCCGATATAGCGGGAGGTCGGGATTTGGATGAGCAGTTCTTC.

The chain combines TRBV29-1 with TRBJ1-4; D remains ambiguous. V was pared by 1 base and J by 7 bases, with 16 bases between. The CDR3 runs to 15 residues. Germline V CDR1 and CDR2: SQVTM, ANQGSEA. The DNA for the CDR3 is TGCAGCGTTGAAGGCCCGGTGGGGAGGTCTGAAAAACTGTTTTTT. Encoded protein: CSVEGPVGRSEKLFF.

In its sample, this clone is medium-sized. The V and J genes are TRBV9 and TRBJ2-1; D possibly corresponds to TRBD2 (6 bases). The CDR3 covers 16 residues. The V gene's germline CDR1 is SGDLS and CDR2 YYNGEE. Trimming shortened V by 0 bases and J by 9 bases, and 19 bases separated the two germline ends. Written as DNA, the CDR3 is TGTGCCAGCAGCGTAGATTTTGCGGGGTCTAGTGGTGAGCAGTTCTTC. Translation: CASSVDFAGSSGEQFF.

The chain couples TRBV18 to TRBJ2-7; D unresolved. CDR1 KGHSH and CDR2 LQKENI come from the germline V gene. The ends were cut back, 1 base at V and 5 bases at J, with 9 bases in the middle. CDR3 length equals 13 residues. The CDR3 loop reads CASSPLSGNEQYF. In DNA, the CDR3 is TGTGCCAGCTCACCACTTTCTGGAAACGAGCAGTACTTC.

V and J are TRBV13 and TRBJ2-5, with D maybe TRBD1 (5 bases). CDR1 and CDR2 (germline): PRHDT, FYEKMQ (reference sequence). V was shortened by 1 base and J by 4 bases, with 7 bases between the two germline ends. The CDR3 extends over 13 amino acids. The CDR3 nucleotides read TGTGCCAGCAGCTTAGTCCAGGGAGAGACCCAGTACTTC. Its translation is CASSLVQGETQYF.

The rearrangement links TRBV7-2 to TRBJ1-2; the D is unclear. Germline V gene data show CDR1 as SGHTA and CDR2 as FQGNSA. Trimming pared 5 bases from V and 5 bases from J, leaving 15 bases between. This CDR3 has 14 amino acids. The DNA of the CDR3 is TGTGCCAGCAGCCCCCTCCCTCAAGGGTATGGCTACACCTTC. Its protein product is CASSPLPQGYGYTF.

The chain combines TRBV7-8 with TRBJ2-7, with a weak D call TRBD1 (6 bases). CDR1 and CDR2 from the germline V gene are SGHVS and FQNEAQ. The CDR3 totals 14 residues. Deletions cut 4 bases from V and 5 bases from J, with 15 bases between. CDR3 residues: CASSSRQGYDEQYF. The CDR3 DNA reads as TGTGCCAGCAGCTCCAGGCAGGGGTATGACGAGCAGTACTTC.

This CDR3 reads CASSSLRLAVHEQFF. The CDR3 DNA is TGTGCCAGCAGCTCGCTGCGGCTAGCTGTCCATGAGCAGTTCTTC. This sequence joins TRBV6-5 and TRBJ2-1; TRBD2 might be the D (5 bases). This CDR3 has 15 residues. V lost 6 bases to trimming and J lost 8 bases, with 20 bases between them. The germline CDR1 and CDR2 sequences are MNHEY and SVGAGI.

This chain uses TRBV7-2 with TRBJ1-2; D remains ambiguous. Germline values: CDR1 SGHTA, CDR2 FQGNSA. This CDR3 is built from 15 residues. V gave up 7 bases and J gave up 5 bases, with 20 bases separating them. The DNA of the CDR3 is TGTGCCAGCACCGTGCTCGTGGCCCTTGGGTATGGCTACACCTTC. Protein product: CASTVLVALGYGYTF.